A single sample gave rise to the 27 T cell receptor beta chains below, sequenced in a study of shared clonotypes between healthy human individuals. Using immunoSEQ multiplex PCR, the repertoire was profiled, and TCRdb retains in-frame clones only, with some absent. The repertoire holds around 1,100,000 clones, with approximately 75% as singletons. Sequenced: memory CD4+ T cells from PBMCs. Stated subset: CD45RA-negative fraction. The receptors here all came from a man younger than 35 in good health. Some clones in this sample may be carry-over from other donors' samples.

The chain is built from TRBV28 and TRBJ1-1, with a possible D match to TRBD1 (6 bases). The CDR3 consists of 16 residues. V was clipped by 5 bases and J by 5 bases, with 21 bases between them. Germline V gene sequence: CDR1 MDHEN, CDR2 SYDVKM. In DNA form, the CDR3 reads TGTGCCAGCAGTCCGGAGACAGGTCGGGTAGGAACTGAAGCTTTCTTT. Protein: CASSPETGRVGTEAFF.

CDR3 in amino acids: CASRPTSGSTDTQYF. CDR3 DNA sequence: TGTGCCAGCCGCCCGACTAGCGGTAGCACAGATACGCAGTATTTT. The chain has TRBV27 and TRBJ2-3, with 9 positions matching TRBD2. The CDR3 contains 15 residues. Germline CDR1 is MNHEY and CDR2 is SMNVEV (reference sequence). With 8 bases clipped from V and 0 bases from J, the junction kept 6 bases outside the gene matches.

CDR3: CASSYSTGTNQPQHF. The CDR3 DNA reads TGTGCCAGCAGTTACTCGACCGGAACCAATCAGCCCCAGCATTTT. The chain employs TRBV6-6 and TRBJ1-5; D remains unclear. CDR1 and CDR2 (germline): MNHNY, SVGAGI (reference sequence). This CDR3 has 15 residues. Trimming removed 0 bases from V and 3 bases from J, with 9 bases in between.

The V call is TRBV10-3, the J call TRBJ2-7, with 9 nucleotides matching TRBD2. The germline V gene has CDR1 ENHRY and CDR2 SYGVKD. V was pared by 11 bases and J by 6 bases, with 11 bases of the junction left unmatched. The CDR3 is 13 amino acids. The CDR3 region is CAVSSSGKAEQYF. For the CDR3, the DNA is TGTGCCGTATCATCTAGCGGGAAAGCCGAGCAGTACTTC.

This rearrangement joins TRBV5-1 to TRBJ1-4; 8 nucleotides line up with TRBD1. J gave up 8 bases and V 4 bases, and 7 bases lay outside the gene matches. Germline V gene sequence: CDR1 SGHRS, CDR2 YFSETQ. The CDR3 spans 14 residues. The CDR3 nucleotides read TGCGCCAGCAGCGGACAGGGAGGGCAAGAAAAACTGTTTTTT. It is translated as CASSGQGGQEKLFF.

The gene calls are TRBV6-1 and TRBJ2-7; D perhaps matches TRBD1 (5 bases). The CDR3 is 15 residues long. CDR1 MNHNS and CDR2 SASEGT come from the germline V gene. Trimming pared 2 bases from V and 0 bases from J, leaving 11 bases between. CDR3 nucleotides: TGTGCCAGCAGTGAACGCCAGGGCTTCTCCTACGAGCAGTACTTC. It is translated as CASSERQGFSYEQYF.

The genes are TRBV6-1 and TRBJ2-1; 7 bases agree with TRBD2. V trimming: 6 bases; J trimming: 0 bases; junction bases outside the gene matches: 5. The CDR3 contains 15 residues. Per germline, CDR1 MNHNS and CDR2 SASEGT. CDR3 bases: TGTGCCAGCAGGGGCCTAGCGGCCTCCTACAATGAGCAGTTCTTC. As protein: CASRGLAASYNEQFF.

This clone was seen only a few times. The chain joins TRBV4-1 to TRBJ2-7; D gene uncertain. Germline CDR1 and CDR2: MGHRA and YSYEKL. The V end was cut by 6 bases, the J end by 3 bases, with 12 bases between. The CDR3 extends over 13 amino acids. The DNA for the CDR3 is TGCGCCAGCAGTACCGAGACGGGCTACGAGCAGTACTTC. It is translated as CASSTETGYEQYF.

This clone has at least ten counts. This chain joins TRBV27 and TRBJ1-1; 8 nucleotides line up with TRBD1. The CDR3 covers 16 residues. With V trimmed by 6 bases and J by 4 bases, 13 bases remained unmatched. Per the germline V gene, CDR1 is MNHEY and CDR2 is SMNVEV (reference sequence). The CDR3 nucleotides read TGTGCCAGCAGCTTAACCGGCGACAGGGGCAGCACTGAAGCTTTCTTT. It yields the protein CASSLTGDRGSTEAFF.

The rearrangement joins TRBV29-1 to TRBJ1-1; tentative D call: TRBD1 (6 bases). The CDR3 is 15 residues long. Trimming stripped 2 bases from V and 2 bases from J, with 15 bases between. The germline V gene encodes CDR1 SQVTM and CDR2 ANQGSEA. DNA for the CDR3: TGCAGCGTTGAAAAGGTAGGGGGACCCAACACTGAAGCTTTCTTT. Translation: CSVEKVGGPNTEAFF. The full variable domain, with the rest looked up from reference TRBV29-1 and TRBJ1-1, is SAVISQKPSRDICQRGTSLTIQCQVDSQVTMMFWYRQQPGQSLTLIATANQGSEATYESGFVIDKFPISRPNLTFSTLTVSNMSPEDSSIYLCSVEKVGGPNTEAFFGQGTRLTVV.

Here the CDR3 DNA reads TGTGCCAGCTCACCACTGAAAAACAGGGAGACGGGGCAGTTCTTC. It codes for CASSPLKNRETGQFF. The gene calls are TRBV18 and TRBJ2-1, with a tentative D call TRBD1 (6 bases). Trimming took 1 base from V and 12 from J, leaving 19 bases between them. The V gene's germline CDR1 is KGHSH and CDR2 LQKENI. This CDR3 region has 15 residues.

The chain joins TRBV29-1 to TRBJ2-1; D is unresolved. V was cut by 8 bases and J by 0 bases, with 11 bases left in between. There are 13 residues in the CDR3. In germline, CDR1 is SQVTM, CDR2 ANQGSEA. The CDR3 nucleotides read TGCAGCCCGGCGAGCTACTCCTACAATGAGCAGTTCTTC. As protein: CSPASYSYNEQFF.

A note on this clone: A much larger clone is a single base away; this may be a read error. The rearrangement uses TRBV5-4 and TRBJ2-3, with 14 bases identical to TRBD2. V shed 4 bases, J shed 2 bases, and the junction held 3 bases outside the gene matches. Germline loops: CDR1 SGHNT, CDR2 YYREEE (reference sequence). This CDR3 contains 16 residues. The CDR3 reads CASSPGLAGVTDTQYF. The CDR3 DNA follows: TGTGCCAGCAGCCCGGGACTAGCGGGAGTCACAGATACGCAGTATTTT. Full variable domain (missing parts from reference TRBV5-4 and TRBJ2-3): ETGVTQSPTHLIKTRGQQVTLRCSSQSGHNTVSWYQQALGQGPQFIFQYYREEENGRGNFPPRFSGLQFPNYSSELNVNALELDDSALYLCASSPGLAGVTDTQYFGPGTRLTVL.

The J gene is TRBJ1-2, the V gene TRBV28; 10 nucleotides line up with TRBD1. The CDR3 is 17 amino acids. Per germline, CDR1 MDHEN and CDR2 SYDVKM. J lost 4 bases, V lost 6 bases, and 14 bases had no gene match. The DNA for the CDR3 is TGTGCCAGCAGCCAGGCTCCCGGGACAGGGGAACCCTATGGCTACACCTTC. It codes for CASSQAPGTGEPYGYTF.

The V call is TRBV7-2, the J call TRBJ1-1; weak D call: TRBD1 (6 bases). CDR1 is SGHTA, CDR2 FQGNSA, per germline. The CDR3 spans 16 residues. V was cut by 6 bases and J by 1 base, with 18 bases left in between. CDR3 in amino acids: CASRIKGGFGNTEAFF. CDR3 sequence (DNA): TGTGCCAGCAGGATTAAGGGGGGGTTCGGGAACACTGAAGCTTTCTTT. Filled out from reference TRBV7-2 and TRBJ1-1, the complete variable domain reads GAGVSQSPSNKVTEKGKDVELRCDPISGHTALYWYRQSLGQGLEFLIYFQGNSAPDKSGLPSDRFSAERTGGSVSTLTIQRTQQEDSAVYLCASRIKGGFGNTEAFFGQGTRLTVV.

The chain links TRBV7-9 to TRBJ2-6, with D unresolved. The CDR3 sequence is 15 residues long. The ends were cut back, 5 bases at V and 0 bases at J, with 8 bases in the middle. Germline CDR1 and CDR2: SEHNR and FQNEAQ (reference sequence). The CDR3 DNA follows: TGTGCCAGCAGCCCGAGGAGCTCTGGGGCCAACGTCCTGACTTTC. This translates into CASSPRSSGANVLTF.

The rearrangement uses TRBV5-1 and TRBJ1-1; D ambiguous. Germline V gene lookup returns CDR1 SGHRS and CDR2 YFSETQ. The CDR3 totals 13 residues. The V and J ends lost 5 bases and 3 bases respectively, with 11 bases between them. CDR3 sequence (DNA): TGCGCCAGCAGTCCTCAGATATACACTGAAGCTTTCTTT. It yields the protein CASSPQIYTEAFF.

V is TRBV27 and J is TRBJ1-2; maybe TRBD1 (5 bases). The CDR3 sequence is 14 residues long. Germline lookup yields CDR1 MNHEY and CDR2 SMNVEV (reference sequence). V was clipped by 0 bases and J by 6 bases, with 11 bases between them. CDR3: CASSLSRGRDGYTF. The CDR3 DNA reads as TGTGCCAGCAGTTTATCGCGGGGGAGAGATGGCTACACCTTC.

The V gene is TRBV5-6, the J gene TRBJ2-3, with D perhaps given as TRBD1 or TRBD2 (6 bases each). The CDR3 is 15 residues long. Trimming left V 0 bases short and J 4 bases short, with 12 bases between. The germline gives CDR1 SGHDT, CDR2 YYEEEE. The CDR3 DNA is TGTGCCAGCAGCTTGGACGGGGGCCGGGCAGATACGCAGTATTTT. This sequence encodes CASSLDGGRADTQYF.

The genes are TRBV23-1 and TRBJ1-2; maybe TRBD1 (6 bases). TRBV23-1 is identified as an open reading frame with a role that is uncertain. The CDR3 covers 13 residues. With 8 bases removed from V and 7 bases from J, the gap between germline ends came to 17 bases. The CDR3 DNA sequence: TGCGCCAGCGGGTCCGGTGGGGGGGCTGGCTACACCTTC. Its translation is CASGSGGGAGYTF.

The chain carries TRBV28 and TRBJ1-5; 7 bases agree with TRBD1. V trimming: 8 bases; J trimming: 0 bases; junction bases outside the gene matches: 4. CDR3 length: 14 residues. CDR1 and CDR2 (germline): MDHEN, SYDVKM. This CDR3 reads CASSDRNSNQPQHF. The DNA for the CDR3 is TGTGCCAGCTCGGACAGGAATAGCAATCAGCCCCAGCATTTT.

The gene calls are TRBV7-9 and TRBJ1-1; D unresolved. Germline CDR1 SEHNR, CDR2 FQNEAQ (reference sequence). V was shortened by 2 bases and J by 6 bases, with 10 bases between the two germline ends. The CDR3 has 13 residues. CDR3 residues: CASSLMGIAEAFF. In DNA, the CDR3 is TGTGCCAGCAGCTTAATGGGTATAGCTGAAGCTTTCTTT.

The genes are TRBV5-4 and TRBJ1-5; D gene ambiguous. The CDR3 has 14 amino acids. Germline lookup yields CDR1 SGHNT and CDR2 YYREEE (reference sequence). V was clipped by 2 bases and J by 7 bases, with 13 bases between them. CDR3 nucleotides: TGTGCCAGCAGCTTCGCGGGTGGAGGGCAGCCCCAGCATTTT. Translation gives CASSFAGGGQPQHF.

The V and J genes are TRBV4-1 and TRBJ2-1; the D is unclear. CDR1 is MGHRA, CDR2 YSYEKL, per germline. The CDR3 runs to 16 residues. V was cut by 1 base and J by 3 bases, with 13 bases left in between. CDR3 protein: CASSQVPANGYNEQFF. As DNA, the CDR3 is TGCGCCAGCAGCCAAGTGCCCGCGAACGGCTACAATGAGCAGTTCTTC.

This clone has only a few counts. The chain links TRBV4-2 to TRBJ2-1, with D uncertain. V was clipped by 4 bases and J by 8 bases, with 18 bases between them. The CDR3 runs to 15 residues. Germline V CDR1 and CDR2: LGHNA, YNFKEQ. This CDR3 is CASSPQAHGSDEQFF. CDR3 nucleotides: TGTGCCAGCAGCCCACAAGCGCACGGTTCCGATGAGCAGTTCTTC.

The chain is built from TRBV19 and TRBJ2-7, with D possibly TRBD2 on 7 matching bases. Per the germline V gene, CDR1 is LNHDA and CDR2 is SQIVND (reference sequence). V was trimmed by 5 bases and J by 9 bases, leaving 23 bases between them. The CDR3 loop spans 15 amino acids. CDR3 residues: CASSSPQRDNLGQYF. Written as DNA, the CDR3 is TGTGCCAGTAGTTCCCCCCAGCGGGACAACCTCGGGCAGTACTTC.

This rearrangement joins TRBV28 to TRBJ2-2; D is ambiguous. V lost 6 bases and J lost 0, with 8 bases in between. The CDR3 runs 14 residues. Germline CDR1 and CDR2: MDHEN and SYDVKM. CDR3 protein: CASRTGTNTGELFF. The CDR3 region has the DNA TGTGCCAGCAGAACTGGTACGAACACCGGGGAGCTGTTTTTT.